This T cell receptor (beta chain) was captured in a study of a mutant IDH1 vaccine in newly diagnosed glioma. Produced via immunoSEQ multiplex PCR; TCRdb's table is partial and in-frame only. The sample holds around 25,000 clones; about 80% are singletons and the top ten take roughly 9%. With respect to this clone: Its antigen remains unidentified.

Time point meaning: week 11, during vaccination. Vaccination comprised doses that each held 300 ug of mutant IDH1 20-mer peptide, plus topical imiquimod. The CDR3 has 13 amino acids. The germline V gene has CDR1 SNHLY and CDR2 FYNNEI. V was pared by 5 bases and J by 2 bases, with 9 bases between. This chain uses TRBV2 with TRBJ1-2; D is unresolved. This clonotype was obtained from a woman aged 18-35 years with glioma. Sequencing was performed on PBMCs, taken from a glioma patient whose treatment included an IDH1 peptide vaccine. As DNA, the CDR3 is TGTGCCAGCAGTCCCGGACGGAACTATGGCTACACCTTC. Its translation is CASSPGRNYGYTF.